This T cell receptor beta chain derives from a study of cytomegalovirus exposure and HLA in healthy donors. Study summary: An earlier analysis identified 120 million or so unique TCR beta sequences in 170 million or so T cells.

The primer mix had 60 Vbeta and 13 Jbeta primers. Per the original data handling: Tens of millions of unique TCR beta chains, about 11 million of them shared, were counted by a later analysis. Clones were read by immunoSEQ multiplex PCR, and TCRdb kept only the in-frame ones, dropping some. V, J and clone size are taken as reported in that table, and D and trimming were inferred from the DNA itself. The top ten clones hold about 1.7% of a sample with roughly 140,000 clones, over 75% of them seen once. Trimming cost V 1 base and J 7 bases; bases outside gene matches: 9. The germline V gene has CDR1 MDHEN and CDR2 SYDVKM. CDR3 length: 15 residues.

The sample consisted of PBMCs. This TCR came from a woman between 25 and 40 years old in good health and CMV-seronegative. The rearrangement joins TRBV28 to TRBJ1-2; 7 nucleotides agree with TRBD1. The CDR3 bases are TGTGCCAGCAGTTTATTAAACAGGGGACATGGTGGCTACACCTTC. Amino acid sequence: CASSLLNRGHGGYTF.